A single TCR beta chain is shown here with its context. Profiled with immunoSEQ multiplex PCR; TCRdb holds only in-frame clones, not every one. The sample lists about 480,000 clones; roughly 91% were seen once. These data originate in a study of blood T cell repertoires in COVID-19. The specimen was peripheral blood. This sequence originates from a young woman with acute or convalescent COVID-19.

The CDR3 loop reads CAIAGSGDIQYF. Here the CDR3 DNA reads TGTGCCATCGCGGGGTCGGGGGACATTCAGTACTTC. V and J are TRBV28 and TRBJ2-4, with D possibly being TRBD2 (6 bases). Trimming took off 10 bases at V and 8 bases at J, with 15 bases between the two ends. The CDR3 is 12 amino acids. Germline V lookup: CDR1 MDHEN, CDR2 SYDVKM. The complete variable domain, with remaining parts taken from reference TRBV28 and TRBJ2-4, reads DVKVTQSSRYLVKRTGEKVFLECVQDMDHENMFWYRQDPGLGLRLIYFSYDVKMKEKGDIPEGYSVSREKKERFSLILESASTNQTSMYLCAIAGSGDIQYFGAGTRLSVL.